One and the same sample provided the 15 T cell receptor beta chains below, sequenced in a study of T cell clonotyping in hematopoietic cell transplantation. Clones were read by immunoSEQ multiplex PCR, and TCRdb kept only the in-frame ones, dropping some. The data contain about 13,000 clones, roughly 89% of them singletons. Specimen: PBMCs, collected 100 days after allogeneic stem cell transplant. The receptor source for this set is a female patient aged 45-65 years who had an allogeneic stem cell transplant from an unrelated donor, so the T cells may come from the graft donor. Some clones in this sample may be carry-over from other donors' samples.

V and J are TRBV2 and TRBJ1-1; D ambiguous. Germline-derived CDR1 and CDR2 are SNHLY and FYNNEI. Trimming cost V 8 bases and J 3 bases, with 13 bases left between them. This CDR3 region has 13 residues. The CDR3 spells CASRPTAYTEAFF. The DNA for the CDR3 is TGTGCCAGCCGTCCCACCGCATACACTGAAGCTTTCTTT.

This sequence joins TRBV7-6 and TRBJ1-3; no clear D. The germline V gene encodes CDR1 SGHVS and CDR2 FNYEAQ. V was pared by 1 base and J by 0 bases, with 7 bases between. CDR3 size: 15 residues. CDR3 sequence reads: CASSLVPSSGNTIYF. The DNA for the CDR3 is TGTGCCAGCAGCTTAGTTCCGAGCTCTGGAAACACCATATATTTT. Full variable domain (missing parts from reference TRBV7-6 and TRBJ1-3): GAGVSQSPRYKVTKRGQDVALRCDPISGHVSLYWYRQALGQGPEFLTYFNYEAQQDKSGLPNDRFSAERPEGSISTLTIQRTEQRDSAMYRCASSLVPSSGNTIYFGEGSWLTVV.

The chain is built from TRBV2 and TRBJ1-5; D not resolved. V lost 2 bases to trimming and J lost 4 bases, with 15 bases between them. Germline CDR1 and CDR2: SNHLY and FYNNEI. The CDR3 contains 16 residues. CDR3 sequence reads: CASSERSGDTNQPQHF. CDR3 bases: TGTGCCAGCAGTGAACGCTCTGGAGATACTAATCAGCCCCAGCATTTT.

This clone was counted a single time. In DNA form, the CDR3 reads TGTGCCAGCTCGAGCAGGGGCTACGAGCAGTACTTC. Amino acid sequence: CASSSRGYEQYF. This chain links TRBV18 with TRBJ2-7; maybe TRBD1 (6 bases). The germline CDR1 and CDR2 sequences are KGHSH and LQKENI. The CDR3 consists of 12 residues. The V end lost 6 bases, the J end lost 3 bases, and 9 bases lay between the germline ends. The variable domain in full, completed from reference TRBV18 and TRBJ2-7, reads NAGVMQNPRHLVRRRGQEARLRCSPMKGHSHVYWYRQLPEEGLKFMVYLQKENIIDESGMPKERFSAEFPKEGPSILRIQQVVRGDSAAYFCASSSRGYEQYFGPGTRLTVT.

By frequency in the sample, this clone is medium-sized. This sequence joins TRBV4-1 and TRBJ2-2; the match to TRBD1 covers 9 bases. CDR3 length: 16 amino acids. Per germline, CDR1 MGHRA and CDR2 YSYEKL. Trimming cost V 4 bases and J 7 bases; bases outside gene matches: 10. CDR3 sequence reads: CASSPTTGTGNGELFF. CDR3 in DNA: TGCGCCAGCAGCCCGACTACCGGGACAGGGAACGGGGAGCTGTTTTTT.

V is TRBV5-4 and J is TRBJ1-3; D gene unclear. The V end lost 0 bases, the J end lost 4 bases, and 5 bases lay between the germline ends. The V gene's germline CDR1 is SGHNT and CDR2 YYREEE (reference sequence). The CDR3 has 13 residues. For the CDR3, the DNA is TGTGCCAGCAGCTTGGCCCAAGGAAACACCATATATTTT. Residues: CASSLAQGNTIYF.

The CDR3 nucleotides are TGTGCCAGCAGTTACTTGGGCAGGGGCAATGAGCAGTTCTTC. Its protein product is CASSYLGRGNEQFF. The chain uses TRBV6-9 and TRBJ2-1; maybe TRBD1 (6 bases). The CDR3 consists of 14 residues. V gave up 3 bases and J gave up 6 bases, with 12 bases separating them. In germline, CDR1 is MNHGY, CDR2 SVAAGI.

This chain connects TRBV30 to TRBJ1-4, with D possibly matching TRBD1 (6 bases). Germline CDR1 GTSNPN, CDR2 SVGIG (reference sequence). Between the trimmed V and J ends, which lost 3 bases and 7 bases, there was a span of 15 bases. This CDR3 spans 14 amino acids. In nucleotides, the CDR3 is TGTGCCTGGAGCGGGGACATCCAGTTTGAAAAACTGTTTTTT. As protein: CAWSGDIQFEKLFF.

This clone was seen a single time. The gene calls are TRBV5-8 and TRBJ1-6, with 8 bases that match TRBD1. The CDR3 length is 15 residues. J was trimmed by 7 bases and V by 3 bases; bases with no gene match: 6. Germline V lookup: CDR1 SGHTS, CDR2 YDEGEE. Written as DNA, the CDR3 is TGTGCCAGCAGCTACGGACAGGGAGGAAATTCACCCCTCCACTTT. This codes for CASSYGQGGNSPLHF.

This clone is judged medium-sized. This sequence joins TRBV29-1 and TRBJ1-2; D not certain. CDR1 and CDR2 from the germline V gene are SQVTM and ANQGSEA. The V gene lost 1 base and the J gene lost 8 bases, with 5 bases spanning the gap. The CDR3 is 10 amino acids. CDR3 in amino acids: CSVEGFGYTF. CDR3 bases: TGCAGCGTTGAAGGGTTCGGCTACACCTTC.

V and J are TRBV19 and TRBJ2-4, with D possibly TRBD2 on 5 matching bases. This CDR3 spans 15 amino acids. CDR1 is LNHDA, CDR2 SQIVND, per germline (reference sequence). V lost 6 bases, J lost 1 base, and 13 bases lay in between. The CDR3 nucleotides read TGTGCCAGTAGGGCCATTCCGGGGGCCAAAAACATTCAGTACTTC. Amino acids: CASRAIPGAKNIQYF. Combining the CDR3 with reference TRBV19 and TRBJ2-4 gives the whole variable domain DGGITQSPKYLFRKEGQNVTLSCEQNLNHDAMYWYRQDPGQGLRLIYYSQIVNDFQKGDIAEGYSVSREKKESFPLTVTSAQKNPTAFYLCASRAIPGAKNIQYFGAGTRLSVL.

In DNA, the CDR3 is TGTGCCAGTGGCGGGAGGCACACCTACAATGAGCAGTTCTTC. Translated, it gives CASGGRHTYNEQFF. V usage is TRBV19 and J usage is TRBJ2-1; TRBD2 matches at 8 bases. This CDR3 is built from 14 residues. V lost 8 bases to trimming and J lost 2 bases; unmatched junction nucleotides: 5. Germline CDR1 reads LNHDA; CDR2 reads SQIVND (reference sequence). The variable domain in full, completed from reference TRBV19 and TRBJ2-1, reads DGGITQSPKYLFRKEGQNVTLSCEQNLNHDAMYWYRQDPGQGLRLIYYSQIVNDFQKGDIAEGYSVSREKKESFPLTVTSAQKNPTAFYLCASGGRHTYNEQFFGPGTRLTVL.

The chain carries TRBV4-3 and TRBJ1-5; D is uncertain. V lost 1 base and J 2 bases, leaving 9 bases between the germline ends. The V gene's germline CDR1 is LGHNA and CDR2 YSLEER. CDR3 length: 15 residues. The CDR3, as DNA: TGCGCCAGCAGCCAAGTGTGGCAGGGCAATCAGCCCCAGCATTTT. It yields the protein CASSQVWQGNQPQHF.

The V call is TRBV10-3, the J call TRBJ2-1, with 8 bases fitting TRBD2. Per germline, CDR1 ENHRY and CDR2 SYGVKD. Trimming removed 0 bases from V and 2 bases from J; junction bases left unmatched: 3. CDR3 size: 16 residues. The CDR3: CAISESPGGPYNEQFF. The CDR3 region has the DNA TGTGCCATCAGTGAGTCGCCGGGGGGGCCCTACAATGAGCAGTTCTTC.

J is TRBJ2-5 and V is TRBV7-6; 9 nucleotides align to TRBD2. The CDR3 covers 17 residues. CDR1 is SGHVS, CDR2 FNYEAQ, per germline. J gave up 2 bases and V 1 base, and 8 bases lay outside the gene matches. The CDR3 spells CASSLEWAGGKQETQYF. CDR3 DNA: TGTGCCAGCAGCTTAGAATGGGCGGGAGGGAAACAAGAGACCCAGTACTTC.